These 27 T cell receptor beta chains originate from one sample sequenced in a study of blood T cell repertoires in COVID-19 (TCRdb year 2020). The method behind the library was the immunoSEQ multiplex PCR assay. In its TCRdb copy, this immuneACCESS table keeps in-frame sequences only and misses some clones. Where compared with another copy, unresolved V genes explain less than half of these, and the others have no known cause. Present in this sample are a few hundred thousand clones, 90% of which were seen just once. Roughly 1.5% of the sample belongs to the ten largest clones. The sample consisted of PBMCs or T cells enriched from blood (not recorded which). Receptor source: a woman between 18 and 30 years old with acute COVID-19.

The V call is TRBV9, the J call TRBJ2-3, with 8 bases aligning to TRBD2. V dropped 4 bases and J dropped 2; count of bases not matched to a gene: 9. Germline assignment: CDR1 SGDLS and CDR2 YYNGEE. CDR3 length equals 16 residues. The CDR3 loop is CASSSRLASFTDTQYF. The CDR3 nucleotides are TGTGCCAGCAGCTCAAGACTAGCGTCCTTCACAGATACGCAGTATTTT.

V gene TRBV15 combines with J gene TRBJ2-3; 8 bases map to TRBD1. The J segment lost 5 bases and the V segment lost 3 bases, leaving 4 bases of the junction unmatched. Germline V CDR1 and CDR2: LNHNV, YYDKDF (reference sequence). The CDR3 is 14 amino acids. CDR3 protein: CATSRDRVIDTQYF. Here the CDR3 DNA reads TGTGCCACCAGCAGGGACAGGGTCATAGATACGCAGTATTTT.

The chain links TRBV7-9 to TRBJ1-2; D is possibly TRBD1 (6 bases). CDR1 and CDR2 (germline): SEHNR, FQNEAQ (reference sequence). Between the trimmed V and J ends, which lost 5 bases and 6 bases, there was a span of 16 bases. The CDR3 runs 14 residues. CDR3 DNA: TGTGCCAGCAGCCCGAGACAGGTTTTGAATGGCTACACCTTC. Translation: CASSPRQVLNGYTF.

The chain combines TRBV18 with TRBJ2-7; 8 bases line up with TRBD2. The CDR3 totals 18 residues. Germline CDR1 KGHSH, CDR2 LQKENI. Germline trimming cut 0 bases from V and 3 bases from J; bases unmatched to any gene: 13. The CDR3 loop reads CASSPPSSGPKTHYEQYF. CDR3 bases: TGTGCCAGCTCACCACCGTCTAGCGGGCCGAAGACGCACTACGAGCAGTACTTC. Filled out from reference TRBV18 and TRBJ2-7, the complete variable domain reads NAGVMQNPRHLVRRRGQEARLRCSPMKGHSHVYWYRQLPEEGLKFMVYLQKENIIDESGMPKERFSAEFPKEGPSILRIQQVVRGDSAAYFCASSPPSSGPKTHYEQYFGPGTRLTVT.

CDR3 protein: CASSLGSSGNNEQFF. For the CDR3, the DNA is TGTGCCAGCAGCTTAGGGAGTAGCGGGAACAATGAGCAGTTCTTC. This chain joins TRBV11-1 and TRBJ2-1, with 8 bases lining up with TRBD2. The CDR3 runs to 15 residues. The germline CDR1 and CDR2 sequences are SGHAT and FQDESV (reference sequence). Trimming took 1 base from V and 5 from J; bases not matched to a gene: 4. The variable domain in full, completed from reference TRBV11-1 and TRBJ2-1, reads EAEVAQSPRYKITEKSQAVAFWCDPISGHATLYWYRQILGQGPELLVQFQDESVVDDSQLPKDRFSAERLKGVDSTLKIQPAELGDSAMYLCASSLGSSGNNEQFFGPGTRLTVL.

The chain couples TRBV10-2 to TRBJ2-5; a possible D gene is TRBD1 (5 bases). Trimming stripped 5 bases from V and 5 bases from J, with 15 bases between. Looked up from germline, CDR1 is WSHSY and CDR2 is SAAADI. The CDR3 loop spans 14 amino acids. CDR3 sequence reads: CASSNLQGSETQYF. Written as DNA, the CDR3 is TGCGCCAGCAGTAACCTCCAGGGTTCGGAGACCCAGTACTTC.

The rearrangement joins TRBV5-1 to TRBJ1-1, with 9 bases lining up with TRBD1. V lost 5 bases and J lost 0; bases outside the gene matches: 5. Germline CDR1 SGHRS, CDR2 YFSETQ. The CDR3 totals 15 residues. This chain's CDR3 is CASRTGQGMNTEAFF. The CDR3 coding sequence is TGCGCCAGCAGAACCGGACAGGGGATGAACACTGAAGCTTTCTTT.

The chain combines TRBV5-1 with TRBJ1-3, with 8 nucleotides matching TRBD1. V shed 3 bases and J 4 bases; nucleotides not matched to a gene: 3. Germline V lookup: CDR1 SGHRS, CDR2 YFSETQ. This CDR3 has 14 residues. The CDR3 DNA is TGCGCCAGCAGCTCCGGGACAGGCGGAAACACCATATATTTT. Amino acids: CASSSGTGGNTIYF.

The chain carries TRBV18 and TRBJ1-4; D is perhaps TRBD1 (5 bases). Germline CDR1 is KGHSH and CDR2 is LQKENI. This CDR3 is built from 14 residues. The V end was cut by 2 bases, the J end by 5 bases, with 9 bases between. CDR3 nucleotides: TGTGCCAGCTCACCAGGACACCGGAATGAAAAACTGTTTTTT. Its translation is CASSPGHRNEKLFF. The whole variable domain, filled in from reference TRBV18 and TRBJ1-4, reads NAGVMQNPRHLVRRRGQEARLRCSPMKGHSHVYWYRQLPEEGLKFMVYLQKENIIDESGMPKERFSAEFPKEGPSILRIQQVVRGDSAAYFCASSPGHRNEKLFFGSGTQLSVL.

This sequence joins TRBV3-1 (or the pseudogene TRBV3-2) and TRBJ1-2; D remains ambiguous. The V gene's germline CDR1 is LGHDT and CDR2 YNNKEL (reference sequence). With 4 bases removed from V and 3 bases from J, the gap between germline ends came to 12 bases. The CDR3 has 14 amino acids. In DNA, the CDR3 is TGTGCCAGCAGCCTTCAAGGGAGTTACTATGGCTACACCTTC. Its translation: CASSLQGSYYGYTF.

To note about this clone: The junction departs from germline at one end; a sequencing error may be responsible. V gene TRBV12-3 or TRBV12-4 combines with J gene TRBJ2-7, with TRBD2 matching 7 bases. The CDR3 runs 13 residues. CDR3 nucleotide sequence: TGTGCCAGCAGTTTAGTAACCGGGACTACCATTGAATTC. Its protein is CASSLVTGTTIEF.

The V call is TRBV4-1, the J call TRBJ1-1, with TRBD1 matching 8 bases. J gave up 10 bases and V 4 bases, and 5 bases lay outside the gene matches. From germline, CDR1 is MGHRA and CDR2 YSYEKL. This CDR3 spans 12 amino acids. Here the CDR3 reads CASSPFTGGAFF. The CDR3 DNA follows: TGCGCCAGCAGCCCATTTACAGGGGGAGCTTTCTTT.

The chain links TRBV2 to TRBJ2-1; D gene unclear. This CDR3 comprises 11 residues. V was pared by 9 bases and J by 0 bases, with 3 bases between. Germline V CDR1 and CDR2: SNHLY, FYNNEI. CDR3 residues: CASSSYNEQFF. CDR3 in DNA: TGTGCCAGTAGCTCCTACAATGAGCAGTTCTTC.

The chain employs TRBV28 and TRBJ1-1, with 8 bases identical to TRBD1. CDR3 size: 15 residues. The germline gives CDR1 MDHEN, CDR2 SYDVKM. The junction had 6 bases not matched to a gene; V was cut back by 5 bases and J by 1 base. The CDR3 protein is CASSIGQGPNTEAFF. The CDR3 region has the DNA TGTGCCAGCAGTATAGGACAGGGACCGAACACTGAAGCTTTCTTT.

This chain connects TRBV5-1 to TRBJ1-2; TRBD1 might be the D (6 bases). The CDR3 totals 14 residues. V lost 0 bases and J lost 8, with 14 bases in between. Per the germline V gene, CDR1 is SGHRS and CDR2 is YFSETQ. The CDR3 is CASSLEITGFGYTF. The CDR3 DNA follows: TGCGCCAGCAGCTTGGAAATTACAGGGTTCGGCTACACCTTC. Based on the CDR3 plus reference TRBV5-1 and TRBJ1-2, the full variable domain is KAGVTQTPRYLIKTRGQQVTLSCSPISGHRSVSWYQQTPGQGLQFLFEYFSETQRNKGNFPGRFSGRQFSNSRSEMNVSTLELGDSALYLCASSLEITGFGYTFGSGTRLTVV.

In this sample, this clone turned up a few times. This rearrangement joins TRBV11-2 to TRBJ1-2; the D is unclear. The germline CDR1 and CDR2 sequences are SGHAT and FQNNGV. Trimming pared 1 base from V and 7 bases from J, leaving 4 bases between. The CDR3 sequence is 11 residues long. CDR3 region: CASSLGGGYTF. The CDR3 DNA reads TGTGCCAGCAGCTTAGGCGGTGGCTACACCTTC.

This chain uses TRBV12-5 with TRBJ1-2; 9 bases align to TRBD1. The CDR3 totals 16 residues. V gave up 2 bases and J gave up 5 bases; unmatched junction bases: 9. CDR1 is LGHNT and CDR2 is FRNRAP in the germline V gene. The CDR3: CASGLLTGTGTYGYTF. The CDR3 nucleotides read TGTGCTAGTGGTTTGTTAACCGGGACAGGGACATATGGCTACACCTTC. Variable domain in full (rest from reference TRBV12-5 and TRBJ1-2): DARVTQTPRHKVTEMGQEVTMRCQPILGHNTVFWYRQTMMQGLELLAYFRNRAPLDDSGMPKDRFSAEMPDATLATLKIQPSEPRDSAVYFCASGLLTGTGTYGYTFGSGTRLTVV.

This rearrangement joins TRBV6-5 to TRBJ1-1; D ambiguous. CDR3 length: 14 residues. Trimming removed 4 bases at V and 2 bases at J, with 11 bases between. Germline lookup yields CDR1 MNHEY and CDR2 SVGAGI. The CDR3 DNA sequence: TGTGCCAGCAGTTTGGGCAGAAAAAACACTGAAGCTTTCTTT. Encoded protein: CASSLGRKNTEAFF.

This chain uses TRBV5-1 with TRBJ1-5; the D gene is possibly TRBD1 (5 bases). The CDR3 runs to 14 residues. Trimming removed 0 bases from V and 7 bases from J, with 11 bases in between. Germline V gives CDR1 SGHRS, CDR2 YFSETQ. The CDR3 loop is CASSLGQGGQPQHF. For the CDR3, the DNA is TGCGCCAGCAGCTTGGGCCAGGGAGGGCAGCCCCAGCATTTT.

The chain has TRBV4-1 and TRBJ2-1; D possibly corresponds to TRBD1 (5 bases). This CDR3 region has 14 residues. Trimming took off 2 bases at V and 5 bases at J, with 10 bases between the two ends. Germline CDR1 and CDR2: MGHRA and YSYEKL. CDR3 nucleotides: TGCGCCAGCAGCCAAATAAAACAGGACAATGAGCAGTTCTTC. Amino acids: CASSQIKQDNEQFF.

V is TRBV27 and J is TRBJ2-1; the D gene is possibly TRBD1 (5 bases). Germline loops: CDR1 MNHEY, CDR2 SMNVEV (reference sequence). V shed 3 bases and J shed 7 bases, with 10 bases lying between them. This CDR3 region has 13 residues. The CDR3 DNA follows: TGTGCCAGCAGTTTTCAGGGAACGAATGAGCAGTTCTTC. It translates to CASSFQGTNEQFF.

The chain carries TRBV5-1 and TRBJ1-4; the D is unclear. CDR1 and CDR2 from the germline V gene are SGHRS and YFSETQ. This CDR3 is built from 15 residues. The V gene lost 1 base and the J gene lost 5 bases, with 12 bases spanning the gap. CDR3 DNA sequence: TGCGCCAGCAGCTTGTTTTGGGGAGACAATGAAAAACTGTTTTTT. This gives the protein CASSLFWGDNEKLFF. The variable domain in full, with the rest retrieved from reference TRBV5-1 and TRBJ1-4, is KAGVTQTPRYLIKTRGQQVTLSCSPISGHRSVSWYQQTPGQGLQFLFEYFSETQRNKGNFPGRFSGRQFSNSRSEMNVSTLELGDSALYLCASSLFWGDNEKLFFGSGTQLSVL.

The V and J genes are TRBV30 and TRBJ2-2; D is uncertain. Per the germline V gene, CDR1 is GTSNPN and CDR2 is SVGIG (reference sequence). CDR3 length equals 12 residues. V shed 4 bases and J shed 4 bases, with 7 bases lying between them. This CDR3 reads CAWIGPTGELFF. Written as DNA, the CDR3 is TGTGCCTGGATTGGCCCCACCGGGGAGCTGTTTTTT.

The chain links TRBV4-2 to TRBJ2-5; 9 bases are a match to TRBD2. The CDR3 extends over 16 amino acids. The germline V gene has CDR1 LGHNA and CDR2 YNFKEQ. Unmatched junction bases numbered 6, after V lost 0 bases and J lost 4 bases. This CDR3 is CASSQDWKTSGETQYF. CDR3 nucleotide sequence: TGTGCCAGCAGCCAAGATTGGAAGACTAGCGGAGAGACCCAGTACTTC.

The chain links TRBV9 to TRBJ1-2; 9 nucleotides align to TRBD1. Germline V gene sequence: CDR1 SGDLS, CDR2 YYNGEE. J gave up 13 bases and V 2 bases, and 6 bases lay outside the gene matches. The CDR3 covers 12 residues. The CDR3 coding sequence is TGTGCCAGCAGCGTCCGACAGGGGGAGCGCACCTTC. Protein: CASSVRQGERTF.

V gene TRBV19 combines with J gene TRBJ1-5, with 9 bases matching TRBD1. In germline, CDR1 is LNHDA, CDR2 SQIVND (reference sequence). The CDR3 runs to 15 residues. V dropped 6 bases and J dropped 2; count of bases not matched to a gene: 5. The CDR3 loop reads CASRADRGRNQPQHF. DNA of the CDR3: TGTGCCAGTAGAGCGGACAGGGGCCGCAATCAGCCCCAGCATTTT.

The rearrangement uses TRBV6-5 and TRBJ2-7, with a tentative D call TRBD2 (6 bases). Looked up from germline, CDR1 is MNHEY and CDR2 is SVGAGI. V was shortened by 4 bases and J by 2 bases, with 15 bases between the two germline ends. The CDR3 is 15 amino acids. The CDR3 loop reads CASSSSTRNPYEQYF. The CDR3 coding sequence is TGTGCCAGCAGTTCCTCGACTAGAAATCCCTACGAGCAGTACTTC.